Each of the 27 T cell receptor beta chains below was sequenced from the same sample in a study of shared clonotypes between healthy human individuals. Profiled with immunoSEQ multiplex PCR; TCRdb holds only in-frame clones, not every one. The table shows some 490,000 clones, with around 73% occurring only once. Sequencing was carried out using PBMCs. The receptors derive from a woman aged 40 to 50 in good health. Some clones in this sample may be carry-over from other donors' samples.

CDR3 region: CASSVGVGTNYGYTF. CDR3 bases: TGTGCCAGCAGCGTAGGAGTAGGGACTAACTATGGCTACACCTTC. This chain uses TRBV9 with TRBJ1-2; D is ambiguous. Trimming stripped 0 bases from V and 0 bases from J, with 9 bases between. This CDR3 comprises 15 residues. The germline gives CDR1 SGDLS, CDR2 YYNGEE.

In the case of this clone: A single base is all that separates this from a far larger clone, so a read error is likely. This rearrangement joins TRBV5-6 to TRBJ1-5, with TRBD1 as a possible D gene (5 bases). Germline V gene data show CDR1 as SGHDT and CDR2 as YYEEEE. The CDR3 is 16 amino acids. The DNA of the CDR3 is TGTGCCAGCCGCTTGGATGGGGGATCGATCAATCAGCCCCAGCATTTT. As protein: CASRLDGGSINQPQHF. The whole variable domain, filled in from reference TRBV5-6 and TRBJ1-5, reads DAGVTQSPTHLIKTRGQQVTLRCSPKSGHDTVSWYQQALGQGPQFIFQYYEEEERQRGNFPDRFSGHQFPNYSSELNVNALLLGDSALYLCASRLDGGSINQPQHFGDGTRLSIL.

The chain joins TRBV7-3 to TRBJ2-3, with 8 bases lining up with TRBD2. With 3 bases clipped from V and 2 bases from J, the junction kept 1 base outside the gene matches. Per germline, CDR1 SGHTA and CDR2 FQGTGA. The CDR3 is made up of 14 amino acids. Here the CDR3 reads CASSLGLDTDTQYF. Here the CDR3 DNA reads TGTGCCAGCAGCTTGGGACTAGACACAGATACGCAGTATTTT.

For the CDR3, the DNA is TGTGCCAGCAGCACGGCCGGGGGGGCGGGCGAGCAGTACTTC. Translated, it gives CASSTAGGAGEQYF. The chain recombines TRBV5-6 with TRBJ2-7, with TRBD2 matching 8 bases. Germline V gene data show CDR1 as SGHDT and CDR2 as YYEEEE. V lost 4 bases, J lost 6 bases, and 9 bases stayed unmatched. The CDR3 is 14 residues long.

This clone has just one count. This rearrangement joins TRBV2 to TRBJ2-4, with D hard to call. CDR1 is SNHLY, CDR2 FYNNEI, per germline. The CDR3 runs 12 residues. Trimming stripped 6 bases from V and 0 bases from J, with 3 bases between. CDR3 nucleotide sequence: TGTGCCAGCAGGGGAGCCAAAAACATTCAGTACTTC. Protein: CASRGAKNIQYF.

The V gene is TRBV9, the J gene TRBJ2-1; 9 bases are a match to TRBD2. This CDR3 region has 19 residues. The germline V gene encodes CDR1 SGDLS and CDR2 YYNGEE. V dropped 3 bases and J dropped 1; count of bases not matched to a gene: 14. The CDR3 DNA sequence: TGTGCCAGCAGCGCTGGACTAGCGAGCCCTCCCCTATCCTACAATGAGCAGTTCTTC. It yields the protein CASSAGLASPPLSYNEQFF.

The chain uses TRBV25-1 and TRBJ1-5, with D unclear. The CDR3 sequence is 13 residues long. Germline V gene lookup returns CDR1 MGHDK and CDR2 SYGVNS. V was clipped by 4 bases and J by 7 bases, with 11 bases between them. The CDR3, as DNA: TGTGCCAGCAGTGCAGGTTCGGGCCAGCCCCAGCATTTT. Translating it yields CASSAGSGQPQHF.

V is TRBV6-6 and J is TRBJ2-5; 12 bases agree with TRBD2. This CDR3 region has 16 residues. The germline V gene has CDR1 MNHNY and CDR2 SVGAGI (reference sequence). V shed 5 bases, J shed 4 bases, and the junction held 8 bases outside the gene matches. The DNA of the CDR3 is TGTGCCAGCAGTCTCTCTAGCGGGAGGGTCGGAGAGACCCAGTACTTC. Its translation is CASSLSSGRVGETQYF.

This clone has ten or more counts. At the DNA level, this CDR3 is encoded by other sequences in the same sample as well. The chain couples TRBV6-6 to TRBJ2-4, with 12 bases that match TRBD1. Germline CDR1 and CDR2: MNHNY and SVGAGI (reference sequence). The V segment lost 7 bases and the J segment 6 bases; nucleotides outside the gene matches: 7. The CDR3 runs 15 residues. The CDR3 loop is CASNRDRGPGNIQYF. Here the CDR3 DNA reads TGTGCCAGCAACCGGGACAGGGGGCCGGGAAACATTCAGTACTTC.

The chain employs TRBV11-2 and TRBJ2-7, with D perhaps being TRBD1 or TRBD2 (6 bases each). Germline-derived CDR1 and CDR2 are SGHAT and FQNNGV. The V end lost 5 bases, the J end lost 1 base, and 18 bases lay between the germline ends. The CDR3 loop spans 16 amino acids. The DNA of the CDR3 is TGTGCCAGCAGCCTTACAACGGGGGCGCCATCCTACGAGCAGTACTTC. This encodes CASSLTTGAPSYEQYF.

This chain joins TRBV28 and TRBJ2-7, with 10 bases identical to TRBD1. There are 14 residues in the CDR3. Germline V gives CDR1 MDHEN, CDR2 SYDVKM. V dropped 7 bases and J dropped 3; count of bases not matched to a gene: 6. The CDR3 spells CASTSGTGDYEQYF. The CDR3 nucleotides are TGTGCCAGCACATCCGGGACAGGGGACTACGAGCAGTACTTC.

This chain connects TRBV11-2 to TRBJ1-1; possibly TRBD1 for D (6 bases). Trimming left V 5 bases short and J 3 bases short, with 10 bases between. The germline V gene has CDR1 SGHAT and CDR2 FQNNGV. The CDR3 consists of 13 residues. Written as DNA, the CDR3 is TGTGCCAGCAGCACAAGACAGGACACTGAAGCTTTCTTT. Encoded protein: CASSTRQDTEAFF.

V is TRBV19 and J is TRBJ2-5; 8 bases fit TRBD1. CDR3 length: 16 residues. J was trimmed by 4 bases and V by 4 bases; bases with no gene match: 11. Germline-derived CDR1 and CDR2 are LNHDA and SQIVND (reference sequence). CDR3: CASSTGQGGGVETQYF. The CDR3 nucleotides read TGTGCCAGTAGTACCGGACAGGGCGGAGGGGTAGAGACCCAGTACTTC.

V is TRBV6-1 and J is TRBJ2-3; 7 bases fit TRBD1. Trimming cost V 11 bases and J 6 bases; bases outside gene matches: 5. The CDR3 is 11 residues long. Germline V lookup: CDR1 MNHNS, CDR2 SASEGT. In nucleotides, the CDR3 is TGTGCCGTCAGGGGGTGGGATACGCAGTATTTT. Translation: CAVRGWDTQYF.

V is TRBV5-1 and J is TRBJ2-3; tentatively, D is TRBD1 or TRBD2 (5 bases each). V lost 4 bases and J lost 2, with 11 bases in between. The CDR3 is 14 residues long. In germline, CDR1 is SGHRS, CDR2 YFSETQ. The CDR3 nucleotides read TGCGCCAGCAGCACGGGACGTATCACAGATACGCAGTATTTT. Its translation: CASSTGRITDTQYF.

This chain joins TRBV29-1 and TRBJ1-4; D is unclear. The germline gives CDR1 SQVTM, CDR2 ANQGSEA. Trimming shortened V by 7 bases and J by 8 bases, and 17 bases separated the two germline ends. The CDR3 consists of 13 residues. The CDR3 coding sequence is TGCAGCGCCACTGGGGTGACGGAAGAAAAACTGTTTTTT. It yields the protein CSATGVTEEKLFF.

V and J are TRBV28 and TRBJ1-2; a weak D match, TRBD1 (6 bases). With 5 bases removed from V and 6 bases from J, the gap between germline ends came to 16 bases. This CDR3 has 14 residues. The germline gives CDR1 MDHEN, CDR2 SYDVKM. The CDR3 spells CASSQQGATNGYTF. CDR3 nucleotide sequence: TGTGCCAGCAGTCAACAGGGTGCCACGAATGGCTACACCTTC.

This clone was recorded only once. The chain employs TRBV25-1 and TRBJ1-2; 7 positions agree with TRBD1. Germline loops: CDR1 MGHDK, CDR2 SYGVNS. The ends lost 4 bases at V and 4 bases at J; junction bases unmatched: 3. The CDR3 runs 13 residues. The CDR3 DNA reads as TGTGCCAGCAGTGGACAGGGTTTCTATGGCTACACCTTC. Protein product: CASSGQGFYGYTF.

The chain uses TRBV5-1 and TRBJ2-7, with 7 bases fitting TRBD2. The J segment lost 1 base and the V segment lost 7 bases, leaving 8 bases of the junction unmatched. CDR1 and CDR2 (germline): SGHRS, YFSETQ. The CDR3 has 14 residues. In nucleotides, the CDR3 is TGCGCCAGCTCTAGGGAGGGAGATTCCTACGAGCAGTACTTC. Protein: CASSREGDSYEQYF.

The genes are TRBV7-8 and TRBJ2-1; D call uncertain. This CDR3 contains 18 residues. Germline V gene data show CDR1 as SGHVS and CDR2 as FQNEAQ. V was pared by 2 bases and J by 0 bases, with 17 bases between. The CDR3 loop reads CASSLLVTSLYSYNEQFF. The CDR3 coding sequence is TGTGCCAGCAGCTTATTGGTCACGAGCCTATACTCCTACAATGAGCAGTTCTTC.

The chain joins TRBV7-3 to TRBJ2-5; D gene ambiguous. The CDR3 spans 15 residues. The germline CDR1 and CDR2 sequences are SGHTA and FQGTGA. The ends were cut back, 5 bases at V and 1 base at J, with 14 bases in the middle. CDR3 DNA: TGTGCCAGCAGCCCCACCACAAGAAGCCAAGAGACCCAGTACTTC. It translates to CASSPTTRSQETQYF. Combining the CDR3 with reference TRBV7-3 and TRBJ2-5 gives the whole variable domain GAGVSQTPSNKVTEKGKYVELRCDPISGHTALYWYRQSLGQGPEFLIYFQGTGAADDSGLPNDRFFAVRPEGSVSTLKIQRTERGDSAVYLCASSPTTRSQETQYFGPGTRLLVL.

This clone was detected once. This chain connects TRBV28 to TRBJ2-3, with 8 positions matching TRBD2. V was clipped by 2 bases and J by 1 base; unmatched bases: 5. Germline V CDR1 and CDR2: MDHEN, SYDVKM. This CDR3 region has 16 residues. The CDR3 DNA follows: TGTGCCAGCAGTTTACCCGGGAGGGCCGGCACAGATACGCAGTATTTT. Protein: CASSLPGRAGTDTQYF.

The chain recombines TRBV5-4 with TRBJ2-3; TRBD2 matches 7 bases. Germline CDR1 is SGHNT and CDR2 is YYREEE (reference sequence). J lost 5 bases, V lost 0 bases, and 6 bases had no gene match. The CDR3 is made up of 15 amino acids. CDR3 protein: CASSLVGGPKDTQYF. Written as DNA, the CDR3 is TGTGCCAGCAGCTTGGTGGGAGGGCCAAAAGATACGCAGTATTTT.

The V and J genes are TRBV18 and TRBJ1-5; D gene unclear. In germline, CDR1 is KGHSH, CDR2 LQKENI. V gave up 3 bases and J gave up 3 bases, with 9 bases separating them. This CDR3 spans 14 amino acids. The CDR3 loop reads CASSPARNNQPQHF. DNA for the CDR3: TGTGCCAGCTCACCGGCCAGGAACAATCAGCCCCAGCATTTT.

The chain combines TRBV5-6 with TRBJ2-1; D not resolved. The CDR3 contains 12 residues. The V and J ends lost 3 bases and 5 bases respectively, with 6 bases between them. Germline CDR1 and CDR2: SGHDT and YYEEEE. Here the CDR3 DNA reads TGTGCCAGCAGCTGGGAAGACAATGAGCAGTTCTTC. It is translated as CASSWEDNEQFF.

The chain joins TRBV9 to TRBJ1-2, with D possibly TRBD1 on 5 matching bases. Germline V gene data show CDR1 as SGDLS and CDR2 as YYNGEE. CDR3 length equals 15 residues. V was pared by 0 bases and J by 4 bases, with 13 bases between. Here the CDR3 DNA reads TGTGCCAGCAGCGTAGGGGACGGCGGTGGCTATGGCTACACCTTC. Translation gives CASSVGDGGGYGYTF.

About this clone itself: A much larger clone differs from this one at a single base, so this may be a read error. Distinct nucleotide sequences in the sample also encode this CDR3. CDR3 DNA sequence: TGCGCCAGCAGCGCTGGGACAGGGGAGACGGATGAGCAGTTCTTC. Translation: CASSAGTGETDEQFF. The chain couples TRBV6-1 to TRBJ2-1; 10 bases map to TRBD1. Germline values: CDR1 MNHNS, CDR2 SASEGT. This CDR3 region has 15 residues.